These T cell receptor beta chains were read from a single sample in a study of blood T cell repertoires in COVID-19. Assay used: immunoSEQ multiplex PCR; TCRdb lists only in-frame clones, some missing. The data hold 150,000 to 200,000 clones, with 90% observed a single time. Sequencing was done on a sample of peripheral blood. The origin of the receptors is a man aged 50 or older with acute or convalescent COVID-19. CDR3s include the opening cysteine and the closing phenylalanine or tryptophan. The D gene is left open where the match is weak. Rows may omit the clone size; those that give it use once, few, many or a size class.

.	TRBV7-2	TRBJ1-1	TRBD1	CASSLAATGGASTEAFF	TGTGCCAGCAGCTTAGCGGCGACAGGGGGCGCGAGCACTGAAGCTTTCTTT
once	TRBV5-1	TRBJ2-1	TRBD2	CASSFQIAGGSNEQFF	TGCGCCAGCAGCTTCCAAATAGCGGGAGGGAGCAATGAGCAGTTCTTC
once	TRBV7-3	TRBJ1-1	.	CASSLNWHKNTEAFF	TGTGCCAGCAGCTTAAATTGGCACAAGAACACTGAAGCTTTCTTT
.	TRBV7-7	TRBJ2-5	TRBD2	CASSFGTSDQETQYF	TGTGCTAGCAGCTTCGGGACTAGCGACCAAGAGACCCAGTACTTC
.	TRBV11-2	TRBJ2-3	TRBD2	CASSLEGGGSTDTQYF	TGTGCCAGCAGCTTAGAAGGCGGGGGTAGCACAGATACGCAGTATTTT
.	TRBV30	TRBJ2-2	TRBD2	CASSNVAGVGTGELFF	TGTGCCTCCTCGAATGTAGCGGGAGTTGGCACCGGGGAGCTGTTTTTT
.	TRBV19	TRBJ1-3	.	CASSDTSGNTIYF	TGTGCCAGTTCGGACACTTCTGGAAACACCATATATTTT
.	TRBV7-8	TRBJ2-1	.	CASSLVKEYNEQFF	TGTGCCAGCAGCTTAGTTAAGGAGTACAATGAGCAGTTCTTC
once	TRBV18	TRBJ1-2	.	CASSPEQGYGYTF	TGTGCCAGCTCACCCGAACAGGGCTATGGCTACACCTTC
.	TRBV5-4	TRBJ2-5	.	CASSSRETQYF	TGTGCCAGCAGTTCCCGGGAGACCCAGTACTTC
few	TRBV19	TRBJ1-1	TRBD1	CASSGQGVETEAFF	TGTGCCAGTAGCGGACAGGGGGTAGAAACGGAAGCTTTCTTT
.	TRBV10-3	TRBJ1-5	TRBD1	CAISESGTGSNQPQHF	TGTGCCATCAGTGAGTCCGGGACAGGGAGCAATCAGCCCCAGCATTTT
once	TRBV28	TRBJ2-1	TRBD2	CASSLGGGALNEQFF	TGTGCCAGCAGTTTGGGCGGGGGGGCGTTGAATGAGCAGTTCTTC
few	TRBV2	TRBJ1-1	.	CARARGSTEAFF	TGTGCCAGAGCTAGGGGGAGCACTGAAGCTTTCTTT
.	TRBV4-1	TRBJ2-1	TRBD2	CASSQVPDPAGGPNEQFF	TGCGCCAGCAGCCAAGTCCCCGACCCAGCGGGAGGGCCCAATGAGCAGTTCTTC
.	TRBV3-1/TRBV3-2	TRBJ2-5	TRBD1	CASSQTGVETQYF	TGTGCCAGCAGCCAAACAGGGGTTGAGACCCAGTACTTC
.	TRBV6-4	TRBJ1-2	.	CASSRENGVGYTF	TGTGCCAGCAGCCGCGAAAACGGTGTTGGCTACACCTTC
.	TRBV28	TRBJ1-5	TRBD1	CASSFTGGFSNQPQHF	TGTGCCAGCAGTTTTACAGGGGGCTTTAGCAATCAGCCCCAGCATTTT
.	TRBV6-2/TRBV6-3	TRBJ2-1	.	CASSYTSRAPHYNEQFF	TGTGCCAGCAGTTACACTAGCAGGGCCCCACACTACAATGAGCAGTTCTTC
.	TRBV2	TRBJ1-5	.	CASSSDLYGSNQPQHF	TGTGCCAGCAGTTCCGACCTATACGGGAGCAATCAGCCCCAGCATTTT
.	TRBV9	TRBJ1-3	.	CASSANSGNTIYF	TGTGCCAGCAGCGCCAACTCTGGAAACACCATATATTTT
once	TRBV10-3	TRBJ2-2	TRBD1	CAISDPDRGATGELFF	TGTGCCATCAGTGATCCGGACAGGGGAGCGACCGGGGAGCTGTTTTTT
.	TRBV21-1	TRBJ1-5	.	CASSISRDRGLQPQHF	TGTGCCAGCAGCATATCCCGGGACAGGGGGCTTCAGCCCCAGCATTTT
.	TRBV27	TRBJ2-3	.	CASSLGGINTQYF	TGTGCCAGCAGTTTAGGGGGGATCAATACGCAGTATTTT
.	TRBV9	TRBJ1-1	.	CASSGSRGYTEAFF	TGTGCCAGCAGCGGATCTAGGGGATACACTGAAGCTTTCTTT
.	TRBV4-3	TRBJ1-2	.	CASSQGGPLGYTF	TGCGCCAGCAGCCAAGGGGGCCCACTTGGCTACACCTTC